This T cell receptor beta chain comes out of a study of T cells in Graves' hyperthyroidism and ophthalmopathy. TCR beta CDR3 regions were amplified from RNA. The TCR CDR3 was amplified in a first-round RT-PCR using the HTBI primer set. TCRdb re-analysed the multiplex PCR reads in MiXCR, keeping a single row per CDR3 protein. The table shows 550,000 to 650,000 distinct CDR3 sequences, with about 14% occurring only once. Overall study results and limits: Blood also held most thyroid clonotypes expanded beyond 0.001.

A sample of blood taken at first hyperthyroidism diagnosis preceded any ophthalmopathy symptoms. Deletions cut 2 bases from V and 1 base from J, with 9 bases between. CDR3 length: 14 amino acids. CDR1 and CDR2 from the germline V gene are LNHDA and SQIVND (reference sequence). This clonotype was counted many times. As yet, its antigen is unknown. Sequenced material: blood. V and J are TRBV19 and TRBJ2-7; no definite D call. The sequence was obtained from a woman aged 25 to 39 with Graves' hyperthyroidism that later progressed to Graves' ophthalmopathy. The CDR3 here is CASSISLASYEQYF. CDR3 sequence (DNA): TGTGCCAGTAGTATAAGCCTCGCGTCCTACGAGCAGTACTTC.